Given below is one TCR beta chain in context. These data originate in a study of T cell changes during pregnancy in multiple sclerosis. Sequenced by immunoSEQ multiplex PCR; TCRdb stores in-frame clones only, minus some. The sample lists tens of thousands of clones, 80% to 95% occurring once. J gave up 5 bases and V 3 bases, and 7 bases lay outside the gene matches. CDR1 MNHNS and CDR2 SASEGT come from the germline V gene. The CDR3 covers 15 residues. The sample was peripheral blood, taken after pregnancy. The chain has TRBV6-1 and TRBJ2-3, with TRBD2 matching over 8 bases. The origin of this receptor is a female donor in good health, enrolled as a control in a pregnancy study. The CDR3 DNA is TGTGCCAGCAGTGAGATCCGGGGGGGCCAAGATACGCAGTATTTT. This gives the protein CASSEIRGGQDTQYF.